The 11 T cell receptor beta chains below were found in one sample sequenced in a study of T cell repertoires in cytomegalovirus infection. TCRdb passed the reads through MiXCR, listing each CDR3 protein once. Of approximately 1,000,000 distinct CDR3 sequences listed, around 30% are singletons. No antigen has been assigned to these receptors. This specimen consisted of cultured CD8+ T cells from PBMCs, obtained from culture after CMV antigen stimulation. Every receptor here comes from a human donor in good health (CMV status not recorded). Some clones in this sample may be carry-over from other donors' samples.

The chain is built from TRBV24-1 and TRBJ2-2, with D possibly being TRBD1 or TRBD2 (6 bases each). CDR1 is KGHDR, CDR2 SFDVKD, per germline. The CDR3 is 17 residues long. V was shortened by 3 bases and J by 2 bases, with 15 bases between the two germline ends. CDR3 nucleotide sequence: TGTGCCACCAGTGATCAGGACGGGGGCGTAAACACCGGGGAGCTGTTTTTT. Encoded protein: CATSDQDGGVNTGELFF.

The rearrangement uses TRBV5-8 and TRBJ1-2; D gene ambiguous. V lost 4 bases to trimming and J lost 0 bases, with 19 bases between them. CDR1 and CDR2 (germline): SGHTS, YDEGEE. The CDR3 runs to 17 residues. In nucleotides, the CDR3 is TGTGCCAGCAGCCCGGAACCCGGAGACATATCTAACTATGGCTACACCTTC. Its protein is CASSPEPGDISNYGYTF.

The chain recombines TRBV20-1 with TRBJ1-2; a possible D gene is TRBD1 (5 bases). This CDR3 has 17 amino acids. V lost 2 bases and J 1 base, leaving 20 bases between the germline ends. The germline CDR1 and CDR2 sequences are DFQATT and SNEGSKA (reference sequence). CDR3 in DNA: TGCAGTGCTAGACACCCGCAATTAACAGGAGTTAACTATGGCTACACCTTC. Encoded protein: CSARHPQLTGVNYGYTF.

For the CDR3, the DNA is TGTGCCAGCAGCGAAACAGGGGCGCTCTCTGAAAAACTGTTTTTT. It codes for CASSETGALSEKLFF. The chain joins TRBV7-9 to TRBJ1-4, with 7 bases lining up with TRBD1. The CDR3 runs 15 residues. Germline values: CDR1 SEHNR, CDR2 FQNEAQ (reference sequence). With 5 bases clipped from V and 7 bases from J, the junction kept 10 bases outside the gene matches.

The chain couples TRBV27 to TRBJ2-2, with a tentative D call TRBD2 (5 bases). CDR1 is MNHEY, CDR2 SMNVEV, per germline (reference sequence). This CDR3 has 14 residues. V shed 6 bases and J shed 4 bases, with 12 bases lying between them. CDR3 protein: CASRRAGGTGELFF. In DNA form, the CDR3 reads TGTGCCAGCAGACGGGCGGGCGGCACCGGGGAGCTGTTTTTT.

This clonotype was observed a handful of times. The CDR3 protein is CASRSGTSAIYEQYV. As DNA, the CDR3 is TGTGCCAGCAGGTCCGGGACTAGCGCCATCTACGAGCAGTACGTC. The V call is TRBV12-3 or TRBV12-4, the J call TRBJ2-7; the match to TRBD2 covers 10 bases. The CDR3 sequence is 15 residues long. V lost 6 bases, J lost 3 bases, and 8 bases stayed unmatched.

The J gene is TRBJ1-1, the V gene TRBV2, with a weak D call TRBD1 (6 bases). CDR1 and CDR2 (germline): SNHLY, FYNNEI. The CDR3 contains 14 residues. Trimming took 10 bases from V and 1 from J, leaving 16 bases between them. As DNA, the CDR3 is TGTGCCACCCAGACGTGGGGGCGGAACACTGAAGCTTTCTTT. Its translation is CATQTWGRNTEAFF.

This clonotype occurred a few times. V and J are TRBV7-9 and TRBJ1-2; no definite D call. Trimming cost V 3 bases and J 3 bases, with 11 bases left between them. The germline gives CDR1 SEHNR, CDR2 FQNEAQ (reference sequence). CDR3 length: 14 residues. CDR3 region: CASSFSAPYYGYTF. In DNA, the CDR3 is TGTGCCAGCAGCTTTTCCGCACCTTACTATGGCTACACCTTC. Filled out from reference TRBV7-9 and TRBJ1-2, the complete variable domain reads DTGVSQNPRHKITKRGQNVTFRCDPISEHNRLYWYRQTLGQGPEFLTYFQNEAQLEKSRLLSDRFSAERPKGSFSTLEIQRTEQGDSAMYLCASSFSAPYYGYTFGSGTRLTVV.

This clonotype was counted a few times. V is TRBV7-9 and J is TRBJ2-2, with a tentative D call TRBD1 (5 bases). CDR1 SEHNR and CDR2 FQNEAQ come from the germline V gene (reference sequence). The germline V and J ends were trimmed by 2 bases and 6 bases, with 13 bases remaining between them. The CDR3 consists of 15 residues. Here the CDR3 DNA reads TGTGCCAGCAGCTTAAGGGCAGGGAATCCCGGGGAGCTGTTTTTT. It yields the protein CASSLRAGNPGELFF.

The chain uses TRBV12-3 or TRBV12-4 and TRBJ2-2, with D perhaps TRBD2 (5 bases). V lost 7 bases and J 5 bases, leaving 17 bases between the germline ends. The CDR3 covers 15 residues. The CDR3 loop reads CASNPLGVFTGELFF. The CDR3 nucleotides are TGTGCCAGCAACCCCCTGGGAGTTTTTACCGGGGAGCTGTTTTTT.

This clonotype was observed a few times. This chain links TRBV7-9 with TRBJ1-1; D not resolved. V was shortened by 2 bases and J by 6 bases, with 10 bases between the two germline ends. CDR3 length: 13 residues. Germline V gene lookup returns CDR1 SEHNR and CDR2 FQNEAQ (reference sequence). The DNA of the CDR3 is TGTGCCAGCAGCTTAATCGGAAGCGCTGAAGCTTTCTTT. It encodes CASSLIGSAEAFF.